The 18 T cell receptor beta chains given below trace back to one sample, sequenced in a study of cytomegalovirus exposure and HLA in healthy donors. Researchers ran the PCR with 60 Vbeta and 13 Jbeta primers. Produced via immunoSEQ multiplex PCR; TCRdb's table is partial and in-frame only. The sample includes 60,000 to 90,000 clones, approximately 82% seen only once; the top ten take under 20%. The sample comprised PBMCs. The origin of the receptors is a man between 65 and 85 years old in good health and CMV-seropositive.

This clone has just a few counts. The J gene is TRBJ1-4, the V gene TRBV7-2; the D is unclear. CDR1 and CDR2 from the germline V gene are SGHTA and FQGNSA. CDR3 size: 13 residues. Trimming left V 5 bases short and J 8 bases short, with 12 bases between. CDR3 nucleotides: TGTGCCAGCAGCCGAAAAGGGAGGGAAAAACTGTTTTTT. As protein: CASSRKGREKLFF.

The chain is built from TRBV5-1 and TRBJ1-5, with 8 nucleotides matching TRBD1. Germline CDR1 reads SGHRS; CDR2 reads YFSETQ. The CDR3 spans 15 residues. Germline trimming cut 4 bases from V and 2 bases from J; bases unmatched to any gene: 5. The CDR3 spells CASSATTGGNQPQHF. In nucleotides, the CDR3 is TGCGCCAGCAGCGCTACGACAGGGGGCAATCAGCCCCAGCATTTT.

The CDR3 coding sequence is TGTGCCAGCAGCAAAGACCGGACAGGGGGAGTAAGGCAGTACTTC. This gives the protein CASSKDRTGGVRQYF. The rearrangement links TRBV7-2 to TRBJ2-7; 10 positions agree with TRBD1. Unmatched junction bases numbered 13, after V lost 5 bases and J lost 9 bases. The CDR3 has 15 amino acids. The germline CDR1 and CDR2 sequences are SGHTA and FQGNSA.

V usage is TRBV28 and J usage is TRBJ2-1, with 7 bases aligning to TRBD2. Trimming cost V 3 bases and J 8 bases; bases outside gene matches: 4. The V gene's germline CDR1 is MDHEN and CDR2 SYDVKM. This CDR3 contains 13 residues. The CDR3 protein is CASSLTSRYEQFF. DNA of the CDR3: TGTGCCAGCAGTTTGACTAGCCGGTATGAGCAGTTCTTC.

In DNA, the CDR3 is TGTGCCAGCAGGTCTAGCGGGAGGGCCTTGAAGGAGCAGTACTTC. Translated, it gives CASRSSGRALKEQYF. This chain joins TRBV28 and TRBJ2-7; 12 positions agree with TRBD2. The J segment lost 7 bases and the V segment lost 6 bases, leaving 10 bases of the junction unmatched. Germline loops: CDR1 MDHEN, CDR2 SYDVKM. The CDR3 spans 15 residues.

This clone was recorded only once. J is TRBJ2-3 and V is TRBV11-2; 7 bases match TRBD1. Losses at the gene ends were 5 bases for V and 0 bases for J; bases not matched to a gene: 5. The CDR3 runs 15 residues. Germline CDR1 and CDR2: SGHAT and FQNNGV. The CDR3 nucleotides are TGTGCCAGCAGCGGCCAGGGGGTTAGCACAGATACGCAGTATTTT. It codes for CASSGQGVSTDTQYF.

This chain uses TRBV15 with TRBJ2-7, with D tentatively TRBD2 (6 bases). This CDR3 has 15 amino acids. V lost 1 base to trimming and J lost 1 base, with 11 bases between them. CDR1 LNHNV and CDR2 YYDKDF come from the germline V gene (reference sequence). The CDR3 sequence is CATSRVLGGSYEQYF. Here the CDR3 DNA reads TGTGCCACCAGCAGAGTTCTCGGAGGGTCCTACGAGCAGTACTTC.

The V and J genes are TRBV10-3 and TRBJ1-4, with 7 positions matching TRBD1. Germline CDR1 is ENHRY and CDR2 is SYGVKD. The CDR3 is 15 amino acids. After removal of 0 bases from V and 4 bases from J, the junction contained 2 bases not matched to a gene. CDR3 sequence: CAISESTGSNEKLFF. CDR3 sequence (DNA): TGTGCCATCAGTGAGTCGACAGGGAGTAATGAAAAACTGTTTTTT.

The CDR3 is CSVATGVNPYEQYF. The CDR3 DNA reads TGCAGCGTTGCGACAGGGGTAAATCCCTACGAGCAGTACTTC. This chain connects TRBV29-1 to TRBJ2-7; 8 nucleotides align to TRBD1. V lost 4 bases to trimming and J lost 2 bases; unmatched junction nucleotides: 7. In germline, CDR1 is SQVTM, CDR2 ANQGSEA. The length of the CDR3 is 14 residues.

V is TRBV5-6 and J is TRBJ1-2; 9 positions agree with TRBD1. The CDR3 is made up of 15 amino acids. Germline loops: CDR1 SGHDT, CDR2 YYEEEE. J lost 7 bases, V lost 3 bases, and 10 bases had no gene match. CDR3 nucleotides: TGTGCCAGCAGCTCGACCCGGGACAGGGTTCCTGGCTACACCTTC. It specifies CASSSTRDRVPGYTF.

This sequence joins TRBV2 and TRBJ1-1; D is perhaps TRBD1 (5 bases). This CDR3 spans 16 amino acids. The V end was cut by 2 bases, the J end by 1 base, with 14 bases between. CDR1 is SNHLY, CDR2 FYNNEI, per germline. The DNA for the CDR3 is TGTGCCAGCAGTGAAAGGAATGGACACCCGAACACTGAAGCTTTCTTT. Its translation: CASSERNGHPNTEAFF.

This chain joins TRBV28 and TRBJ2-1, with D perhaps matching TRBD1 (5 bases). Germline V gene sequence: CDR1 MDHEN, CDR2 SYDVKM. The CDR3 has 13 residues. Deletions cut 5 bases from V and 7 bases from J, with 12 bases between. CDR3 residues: CASSVQVGNEQFF. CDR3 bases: TGTGCCAGCAGTGTACAGGTTGGTAATGAGCAGTTCTTC.

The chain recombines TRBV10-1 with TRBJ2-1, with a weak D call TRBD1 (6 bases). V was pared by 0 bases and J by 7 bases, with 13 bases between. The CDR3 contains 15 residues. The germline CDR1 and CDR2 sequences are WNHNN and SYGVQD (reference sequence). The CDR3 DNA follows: TGCGCCAGCAGTGAGTCAGCGCAGGGGCTGAATGAGCAGTTCTTC. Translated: CASSESAQGLNEQFF.

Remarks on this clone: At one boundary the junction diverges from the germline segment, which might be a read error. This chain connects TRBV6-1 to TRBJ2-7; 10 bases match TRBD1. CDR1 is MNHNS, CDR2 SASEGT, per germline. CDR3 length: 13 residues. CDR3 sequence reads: CASREDWTGGLDF. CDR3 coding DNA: TGTGCCAGCAGGGAAGACTGGACAGGGGGTTTAGACTTC.

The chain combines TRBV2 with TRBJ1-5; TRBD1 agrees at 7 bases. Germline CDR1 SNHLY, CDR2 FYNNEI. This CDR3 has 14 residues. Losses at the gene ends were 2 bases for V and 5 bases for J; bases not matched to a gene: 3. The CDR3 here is CASSETTGYQPQHF. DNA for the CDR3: TGTGCCAGCAGTGAAACGACAGGGTATCAGCCCCAGCATTTT.

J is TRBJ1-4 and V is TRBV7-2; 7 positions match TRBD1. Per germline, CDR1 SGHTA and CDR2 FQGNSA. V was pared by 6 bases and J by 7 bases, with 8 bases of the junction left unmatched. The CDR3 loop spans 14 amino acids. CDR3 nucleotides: TGTGCCAGCAGTCCCGGGACAGAGGGTGAAAAACTGTTTTTT. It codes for CASSPGTEGEKLFF.

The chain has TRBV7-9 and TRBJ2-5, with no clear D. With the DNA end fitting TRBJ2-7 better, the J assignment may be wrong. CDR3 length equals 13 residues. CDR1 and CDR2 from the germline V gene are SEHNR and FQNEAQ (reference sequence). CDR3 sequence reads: CASSLARSYEQYF. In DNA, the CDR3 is TGTGCCAGCAGCTTAGCGCGTTCCTACGAGCAGTACTTC.

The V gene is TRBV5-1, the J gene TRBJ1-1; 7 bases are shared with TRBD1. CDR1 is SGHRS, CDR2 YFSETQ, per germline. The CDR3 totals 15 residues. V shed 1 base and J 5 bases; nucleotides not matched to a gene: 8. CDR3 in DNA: TGCGCCAGCAGCTTGTTCGAAAGGGGGCGGACTGAAGCTTTCTTT. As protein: CASSLFERGRTEAFF.